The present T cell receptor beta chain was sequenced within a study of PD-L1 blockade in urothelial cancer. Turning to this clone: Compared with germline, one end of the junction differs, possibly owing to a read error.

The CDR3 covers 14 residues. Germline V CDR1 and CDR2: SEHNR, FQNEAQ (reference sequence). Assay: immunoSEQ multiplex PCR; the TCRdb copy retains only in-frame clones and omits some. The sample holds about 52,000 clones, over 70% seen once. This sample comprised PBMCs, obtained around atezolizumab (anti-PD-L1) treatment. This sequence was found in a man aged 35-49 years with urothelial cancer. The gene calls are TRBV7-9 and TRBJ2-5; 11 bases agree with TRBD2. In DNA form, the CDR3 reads TGTGCCAGCACCTTAGCGGGAGGGCCGGAGACCCAGTACTTC. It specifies CASTLAGGPETQYF.